This T cell receptor beta chain was captured in a study of CD8+ T cells in alopecia areata. Study-wide points: In lesional scalp, particularly from alopecia totalis/universalis, clonality was higher than in normal scalp.

In germline, CDR1 is SGHRS, CDR2 YFSETQ. The CDR3 consists of 14 residues. Trimming stripped 6 bases from V and 1 base from J, with 14 bases between. In regard to this clone: What it recognizes is unknown.

The authors extracted RNA and reverse transcribed it into cDNA as the sequencing template. The repertoire was sequenced with immunoSEQ multiplex PCR; TCRdb's copy has only in-frame clones and lacks some. The sample has some 120,000 clones; 50% to 60% are singletons. The source of this sequence is a human donor with alopecia areata. This specimen consisted of CD4+ T cells sorted from blood, obtained at week 0. V and J are TRBV5-1 and TRBJ2-7; possibly TRBD1 or TRBD2 for D (7 bases each). In DNA, the CDR3 is TGCGCCAGCACCCCAGGGGGGGGATCCTACGAGCAGTACTTC. This codes for CASTPGGGSYEQYF.